A selection of T cell receptor beta chains follows, all from one sample in a study of cytomegalovirus exposure and HLA in healthy donors. TCRdb's copy holds only in-frame clones and misses some; the assay was immunoSEQ multiplex PCR. The sample yields some 190,000 clones, 70% to 85% seen once. The sequenced sample was PBMCs. The receptors derive from a man in his late teens or twenties in good health and CMV-seronegative. Each CDR3 is given without its conserved first and last residue. The order of the fields is V gene, J gene, CDR3 protein.

V: TRBV6-5
J: TRBJ2-3
CDR3: ASRDIAGTDTQY

V: TRBV5-6
J: TRBJ1-6
CDR3: ASSSNNSPLH

V: TRBV18
J: TRBJ2-3
CDR3: ASSPSLGGLIGTDTQY

V: TRBV5-1
J: TRBJ2-3
CDR3: ASSLVSAGGSTDTQY

V: TRBV19
J: TRBJ1-2
CDR3: ASSMAALSYYGYT

V: TRBV30
J: TRBJ1-1
CDR3: AWSLTGLNTEAF

V: TRBV10-3
J: TRBJ1-1
CDR3: AISQGSTEAF

V: TRBV10-1
J: TRBJ2-7
CDR3: ASAWTSAEQY

V: TRBV30
J: TRBJ1-6
CDR3: AWSPGGFGNSPLH

V: TRBV7-2
J: TRBJ2-1
CDR3: ASSRISLPQGCEQF

V: TRBV2
J: TRBJ2-1
CDR3: ASSEALTSGGGYNEQF

V: TRBV6-6
J: TRBJ1-1
CDR3: ASSYLGAEAF

V: TRBV4-3
J: TRBJ2-3
CDR3: ASSQDRTSGAQY

V: TRBV6-6
J: TRBJ1-1
CDR3: ASSYFLEGGTEAF

V: TRBV6-1
J: TRBJ1-1
CDR3: ASSTTSGTEAF

V: TRBV19
J: TRBJ2-5
CDR3: ATSGRPGGTQY

V: TRBV7-2
J: TRBJ1-2
CDR3: ASSLGQYYGYT

V: TRBV7-8
J: TRBJ1-4
CDR3: ASSLGRQGLNEKLF

V: TRBV19
J: TRBJ1-2
CDR3: ASSTWDSSNYGYT

V: TRBV4-3
J: TRBJ2-6
CDR3: ASSQGWGQGWVGANVLT

V: TRBV27
J: TRBJ1-5
CDR3: ASGEGQGSNQPQH

V: TRBV5-1
J: TRBJ1-1
CDR3: ASSRASQGAKNTEAF

V: TRBV10-3
J: TRBJ2-2
CDR3: AIKDRRLTGELF

V: TRBV7-9
J: TRBJ2-5
CDR3: ASSLVSAGQETQY

V: TRBV7-3
J: TRBJ2-3
CDR3: ASSPGGGFRYTQY

V: TRBV2
J: TRBJ2-7
CDR3: ASSDLGGGTYEQY

V: TRBV19
J: TRBJ1-2
CDR3: ASNDREFDGYT

V: TRBV5-1
J: TRBJ1-1
CDR3: ASSLGQGGVNTEAF

V: TRBV11-2
J: TRBJ2-2
CDR3: ASSSTGGYTGELF

V: TRBV6-6
J: TRBJ2-2
CDR3: ASSHRDTGPGELF

V: TRBV6-4
J: TRBJ1-1
CDR3: ASSPEGGGVTEAF

V: TRBV4-1
J: TRBJ2-3
CDR3: ASSRNLGGAYTDTQY

V: TRBV6-1
J: TRBJ2-3
CDR3: ASSEMTGSTDTQY

V: TRBV5-8
J: TRBJ2-2
CDR3: ASSLSGLANTGELF

V: TRBV7-2
J: TRBJ2-6
CDR3: ASSFRGAGANVLT

V: TRBV9
J: TRBJ2-7
CDR3: ASSVGTRRHEQY

V: TRBV11-2
J: TRBJ2-7
CDR3: ASRTSGSYEQY

V: TRBV7-8
J: TRBJ1-2
CDR3: ASSTNLPGTDGYT

V: TRBV27
J: TRBJ2-7
CDR3: ASRTATSEQY

V: TRBV5-6
J: TRBJ2-4
CDR3: ASSLRQAKNIQY

V: TRBV27
J: TRBJ2-2
CDR3: ATRLAGGFTGELF

V: TRBV2
J: TRBJ2-2
CDR3: ASRPIRGGTGELF

V: TRBV2
J: TRBJ2-1
CDR3: ASSATRTSGGNNEQF

V: TRBV2
J: TRBJ2-3
CDR3: ASSRDRGNLNTQY

V: TRBV10-1
J: TRBJ2-1
CDR3: ASSADGGPKIRGEQF

V: TRBV6-6
J: TRBJ2-5
CDR3: ASSPSQPGETQY

V: TRBV5-1
J: TRBJ2-1
CDR3: ASSLVRLAGGGEQF

V: TRBV5-1
J: TRBJ2-7
CDR3: ASSLHGAGAYEQY

V: TRBV19
J: TRBJ2-5
CDR3: ASSIDAEQGVTETQY

V: TRBV7-8
J: TRBJ1-5
CDR3: ASSSAVDSNQPQH

V: TRBV5-6
J: TRBJ1-5
CDR3: ASSLWQGVTQPQH

V: TRBV10-3
J: TRBJ2-5
CDR3: AIRAGGQETQY

V: TRBV7-2
J: TRBJ1-2
CDR3: ASTFKTTQGYT